This TCR beta chain originates from a study of OX40 agonist ivuxolimab in advanced cancers. At the level of the study: Ivuxolimab, an antibody that agonizes OX40 (CD134), was administered to the patients. One patient with hepatocellular carcinoma and two with cutaneous melanoma, three in all, had partial responses. Whole-study findings and limits: Antigen specificity was not determined for the expanded peripheral T cells. In CD8+ T cells, expanded clones were on average more numerous than in CD4+.

The sample holds a few counts of this clone. Antigen specificity is unknown. Germline V CDR1 and CDR2: SGHAT, FQNNGV. V gave up 5 bases and J gave up 9 bases; unmatched junction bases: 5. This CDR3 has 12 amino acids. Repertoires were generated with immunoSEQ multiplex PCR, while TCRdb's copy carries only in-frame clones and drops some. The sample has roughly 76,000 clones; roughly 90% are singletons. The genes are TRBV11-2 and TRBJ2-5; 8 nucleotides agree with TRBD2. The receptor's source is an adult with an advanced solid tumor such as melanoma, head and neck, liver or kidney cancer. The sequences come from CD4+ or CD8+ T cells sorted from blood, collected in a trial of the OX40 agonist ivuxolimab. The CDR3 DNA is TGTGCCAGCAGCAAAGCCGGGGGGGCCCAGTACTTC. Translation gives CASSKAGGAQYF.